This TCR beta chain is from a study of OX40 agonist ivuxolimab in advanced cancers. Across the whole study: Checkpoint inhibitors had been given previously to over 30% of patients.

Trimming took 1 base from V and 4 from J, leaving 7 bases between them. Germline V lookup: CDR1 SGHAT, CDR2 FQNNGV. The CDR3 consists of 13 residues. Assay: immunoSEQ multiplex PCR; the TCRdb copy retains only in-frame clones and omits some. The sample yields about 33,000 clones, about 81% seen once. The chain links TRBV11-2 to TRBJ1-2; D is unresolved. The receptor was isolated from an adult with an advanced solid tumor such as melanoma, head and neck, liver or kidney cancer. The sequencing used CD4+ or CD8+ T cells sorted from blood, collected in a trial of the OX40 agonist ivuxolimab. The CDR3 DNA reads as TGTGCCAGCAGCTTAGGCCTGAGCTATGGCTACACCTTC. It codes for CASSLGLSYGYTF.